Listed below are T cell receptor beta chains from one sample, sequenced in a study of blood T cell repertoires in COVID-19. Produced via immunoSEQ multiplex PCR; TCRdb's table is partial and in-frame only. Seen here are 300,000 to 350,000 clones, 90% observed once, and the top ten hold around 0.97%. Sequenced: peripheral blood. The source is a woman between 40 and 55 years old with COVID-19, enrolled during active disease. The CDR3 runs from the conserved cysteine through the conserved F or W. Fields, in order: clone size, D gene, J gene, V gene, CDR3 DNA, CDR3 protein. D genes are given only for firm matches. Some rows have no size entry. The others give once, few or many, or a class for an expanded clone.

size: NA; D: TRBD1; J: TRBJ2-2; V: TRBV7-9; DNA: TGTGCCAGCAGCCCCGGACAGGAGAACACCGGGGAGCTGTTTTTT; CDR3: CASSPGQENTGELFF
size: few; D: NA; J: TRBJ1-1; V: TRBV19; DNA: TGTGCCAGTAGTACGGTCGCGGGGAATACGAACACTGAAGCTTTCTTT; CDR3: CASSTVAGNTNTEAFF
size: NA; D: NA; J: TRBJ2-3; V: TRBV7-9; DNA: TGTGCCAGCAGCTTTTGGGGAGGGGGTACGCAGTATTTT; CDR3: CASSFWGGGTQYF
size: NA; D: NA; J: TRBJ1-1; V: TRBV7-2; DNA: TGTGCCAGCAGCTTAGGGTCACAGGGTTTTTACACTGAAGCTTTCTTT; CDR3: CASSLGSQGFYTEAFF
size: NA; D: TRBD1; J: TRBJ1-3; V: TRBV4-2; DNA: TGTGCCAGCAGCCAAGATCGTGGCAGGGGGGCTGGAAACACCATATATTTT; CDR3: CASSQDRGRGAGNTIYF
size: NA; D: NA; J: TRBJ1-1; V: TRBV4-1; DNA: TGCGCCAGCACGGCCTACCGCGGATTGAACACTGAAGCTTTCTTT; CDR3: CASTAYRGLNTEAFF
size: once; D: NA; J: TRBJ2-2; V: TRBV3-1/TRBV3-2; DNA: TGTGCCAGCAGCCACCCGGGAAACACCGGGGAGCTGTTTTTT; CDR3: CASSHPGNTGELFF
size: NA; D: TRBD1; J: TRBJ1-1; V: TRBV12-5; DNA: TGTGCTAGTGGTTCCACACGACAGGGGAGGGACACTGAAGCTTTCTTT; CDR3: CASGSTRQGRDTEAFF
size: NA; D: TRBD1; J: TRBJ1-5; V: TRBV28; DNA: TGTGCCAGCAGTTCGCCCAGGGGGCGAAACCAGCCCCAGCATTTT; CDR3: CASSSPRGRNQPQHF
size: once; D: NA; J: TRBJ1-1; V: TRBV5-5; DNA: TGTGCCAGCACGGGGAGGGCGAACACTGAAGCTTTCTTT; CDR3: CASTGRANTEAFF
size: NA; D: NA; J: TRBJ2-3; V: TRBV9; DNA: TGTGCCAGCAGCGCGAGGCATGCGTCGGGCACAGATACGCAGTATTTT; CDR3: CASSARHASGTDTQYF
size: NA; D: NA; J: TRBJ2-3; V: TRBV3-1/TRBV3-2; DNA: TGTGCCAGCAGCCAAGATCGTCTACAGTGGGTCCCAGATACGCAGTATTTT; CDR3: CASSQDRLQWVPDTQYF
size: NA; D: TRBD1; J: TRBJ2-7; V: TRBV27; DNA: TGTGCCAGCAGCCTGGGACAGGGGAGAGGGGAGCAGTACTTC; CDR3: CASSLGQGRGEQYF
size: NA; D: TRBD1; J: TRBJ1-6; V: TRBV3-1/TRBV3-2; DNA: TGTGCCAGCAGCCCAAGGACAGGGCACACCTATAATTCACCCCTCCACTTT; CDR3: CASSPRTGHTYNSPLHF
size: NA; D: NA; J: TRBJ2-2; V: TRBV28; DNA: TGTGCCAGCAGTTTTCATCCGGTGACCGGGGAGCTGTTTTTT; CDR3: CASSFHPVTGELFF
size: NA; D: TRBD1; J: TRBJ1-1; V: TRBV9; DNA: TGTGCCAGCAGCGATCAGGGACAGGGGGCCACTGAAGCTTTCTTT; CDR3: CASSDQGQGATEAFF
size: few; D: TRBD2; J: TRBJ2-7; V: TRBV29-1; DNA: TGCAGCGTTGAAAAGGGGGGGACTAGCGGGCCCTACGAGCAGTACTTC; CDR3: CSVEKGGTSGPYEQYF
size: NA; D: NA; J: TRBJ2-7; V: TRBV19; DNA: TGTGCCAGTAGTCTACTCTACGGAGGCGAGCAGTACTTC; CDR3: CASSLLYGGEQYF
size: NA; D: NA; J: TRBJ2-5; V: TRBV18; DNA: TGTGCCAGCTCACCAGGCGGGGGCGCGGGGGAGACCCAGTACTTC; CDR3: CASSPGGGAGETQYF
size: few; D: NA; J: TRBJ2-5; V: TRBV20-1; DNA: TGCAGTGCCAGGGTTGGAGAGACCCAGTACTTC; CDR3: CSARVGETQYF
size: NA; D: TRBD1; J: TRBJ2-7; V: TRBV4-1; DNA: TGCGCCAGCAGCCTTGGGACAGGGAATTCCCTCTACGAGCAGTACTTC; CDR3: CASSLGTGNSLYEQYF
size: NA; D: TRBD1; J: TRBJ2-2; V: TRBV3-1/TRBV3-2; DNA: TGTGCCAGCAGCTTAAGGACAGGGCGGGACACCGGGGAGCTGTTTTTT; CDR3: CASSLRTGRDTGELFF
size: NA; D: TRBD2; J: TRBJ2-2; V: TRBV3-1/TRBV3-2; DNA: TGTGCCAGCAGCCGCAAGGTTACTAGCGTTAACACCGGGGAGCTGTTTTTT; CDR3: CASSRKVTSVNTGELFF
size: once; D: TRBD1; J: TRBJ1-3; V: TRBV28; DNA: TGTGCCAGCAGTATTTCGACAGGGACTGGAAACACCATATATTTT; CDR3: CASSISTGTGNTIYF
size: NA; D: NA; J: TRBJ1-2; V: TRBV28; DNA: TGTGCCAGCAGTTTATCAGGGTATGGCTACACCTTC; CDR3: CASSLSGYGYTF
size: NA; D: NA; J: TRBJ1-5; V: TRBV18; DNA: TGTGCCAGCTCACCAGATGGACAGCGGGGTCAGCCCCAGCATTTT; CDR3: CASSPDGQRGQPQHF
size: NA; D: NA; J: TRBJ1-1; V: TRBV5-1; DNA: TGCGCCAGCAGCTTGGAAAACGCCGGGAGTGAAGCTTTCTTT; CDR3: CASSLENAGSEAFF
size: NA; D: NA; J: TRBJ1-1; V: TRBV2; DNA: TGTGCCAGCAGGTCTAACACTGAAGCTTTCTTT; CDR3: CASRSNTEAFF
size: NA; D: NA; J: TRBJ2-4; V: TRBV7-8; DNA: TGTGCCAGCAGCTTAAGGGAGACCCAAAACATTCAGTACTTC; CDR3: CASSLRETQNIQYF